The T cell receptor (beta chain) under discussion was sequenced for a study of blood T cell repertoires in COVID-19. Study-wide context: PBMCs, B-cell-depleted T cells, or T cells provided the cDNA or gDNA that made up the material.

The study assigned cohorts using participant-reported clinical history. Profiling relied on immunoSEQ multiplex PCR, and the TCRdb table lists in-frame clones only, not all of them. Of 300,000 or so clones in the sample, 65% to 90% were seen once. Germline values: CDR1 MDHEN, CDR2 SYDVKM. The CDR3 consists of 14 residues. Turning to this clone: One end of the junction does not line up with germline, which may come from a read error.

The V gene is TRBV28, the J gene TRBJ1-1, with TRBD1 as a possible D gene (5 bases). The sequence came from a woman in her thirties or forties with acute COVID-19. The sample consisted of PBMCs or T cells enriched from blood (not recorded which). The CDR3: CASSDQGLNTEAFF. Here the CDR3 DNA reads TGTGCGAGCAGTGATCAGGGTCTGAACACTGAAGCTTTCTTT. Filled out from reference TRBV28 and TRBJ1-1, the complete variable domain reads DVKVTQSSRYLVKRTGEKVFLECVQDMDHENMFWYRQDPGLGLRLIYFSYDVKMKEKGDIPEGYSVSREKKERFSLILESASTNQTSMYLCASSDQGLNTEAFFGQGTRLTVV.